The 27 T cell receptor beta chains reported below all come from one sample, sequenced in a study of T cell responses to AZD1222 COVID-19 vaccine. Here immunoSEQ multiplex PCR was the method, and the copy in TCRdb shows in-frame clones only, minus some. Of more than 110,000 clones listed, 70% to 90% are singletons. This specimen consisted of peripheral blood, obtained on day 0 of AZD1222 vaccination. All receptors derive from an adult in good health.

V is TRBV18 and J is TRBJ2-7; D gene ambiguous. Looked up from germline, CDR1 is KGHSH and CDR2 is LQKENI. V shed 2 bases and J shed 12 bases, with 14 bases lying between them. The CDR3 is 12 residues long. The CDR3 DNA reads TGTGCCAGCTCACCAGAGGCAGGTCGGGCGTACTTC. Translated: CASSPEAGRAYF.

The J gene is TRBJ1-2, the V gene TRBV10-3; D unresolved. CDR3 length: 14 amino acids. Germline-derived CDR1 and CDR2 are ENHRY and SYGVKD. Trimming left V 0 bases short and J 8 bases short, with 13 bases between. DNA of the CDR3: TGTGCCATCAGTGAGTCGTCGGGTTTCAGGGGCTACACCTTC. Amino acid sequence: CAISESSGFRGYTF.

CDR3 residues: CASSPPQGSVTGELFF. CDR3 DNA sequence: TGTGCCAGCAGTCCCCCACAGGGCTCTGTCACCGGGGAGCTGTTTTTT. The chain has TRBV28 and TRBJ2-2, with a tentative D call TRBD1 (6 bases). The CDR3 loop spans 16 amino acids. With 5 bases removed from V and 4 bases from J, the gap between germline ends came to 17 bases. Per the germline V gene, CDR1 is MDHEN and CDR2 is SYDVKM.

The V gene is TRBV4-3, the J gene TRBJ2-7; 8 positions match TRBD2. The V and J ends lost 0 bases and 0 bases, in that order; junction bases with no gene match: 1. CDR3 length equals 15 residues. The germline gives CDR1 LGHNA, CDR2 YSLEER. CDR3 nucleotides: TGCGCCAGCAGCCAAGAAGCGGGGGACTCCTACGAGCAGTACTTC. It encodes CASSQEAGDSYEQYF.

The chain uses TRBV12-5 and TRBJ1-2; D unresolved. CDR1 and CDR2 from the germline V gene are LGHNT and FRNRAP. Deletions cut 1 base from V and 8 bases from J, with 11 bases between. The CDR3 has 13 amino acids. Written as DNA, the CDR3 is TGTGCTAGTGGTTTGGGCCCTCCCTGGGGCTACACCTTC. It yields the protein CASGLGPPWGYTF.

The rearrangement links TRBV28 to TRBJ2-5, with 9 bases fitting TRBD1. CDR3 length: 17 amino acids. In germline, CDR1 is MDHEN, CDR2 SYDVKM. The V segment lost 1 base and the J segment 5 bases; nucleotides outside the gene matches: 11. The CDR3: CASSLFLGGQGKETQYF. CDR3 sequence (DNA): TGTGCCAGCAGTTTATTCCTCGGGGGACAGGGAAAGGAGACCCAGTACTTC. The whole variable domain, filled in from reference TRBV28 and TRBJ2-5, reads DVKVTQSSRYLVKRTGEKVFLECVQDMDHENMFWYRQDPGLGLRLIYFSYDVKMKEKGDIPEGYSVSREKKERFSLILESASTNQTSMYLCASSLFLGGQGKETQYFGPGTRLLVL.

The V and J genes are TRBV2 and TRBJ1-1; 7 bases are a match to TRBD1. The length of the CDR3 is 17 residues. The V gene end was trimmed by 6 bases and the J gene end by 2 bases; junction bases not matched to a gene: 15. The germline V gene has CDR1 SNHLY and CDR2 FYNNEI. In DNA form, the CDR3 reads TGTGCCAGCAGAGACCGTCGACAGGGATTAGGAAACACTGAAGCTTTCTTT. Residues: CASRDRRQGLGNTEAFF.

CDR3 bases: TGTGCCACCAGTGATTTCACCTTGGAGCGAGATACGCAGTATTTT. It encodes CATSDFTLERDTQYF. The J gene is TRBJ2-3, the V gene TRBV24-1, with D hard to call. The germline gives CDR1 KGHDR, CDR2 SFDVKD. V was clipped by 1 base and J by 5 bases, with 12 bases between them. The CDR3 extends over 15 amino acids.

This clone occurred many times. This chain uses TRBV10-2 with TRBJ1-5, with 10 bases aligning to TRBD1. The CDR3 loop spans 16 amino acids. Trimming removed 0 bases from V and 7 bases from J; junction bases left unmatched: 6. Germline assignment: CDR1 WSHSY and CDR2 SAAADI. DNA for the CDR3: TGCGCCAGCAGTGAGTCTGGGGACAGGGGATGGCAGCCCCAGCATTTT. Amino acids: CASSESGDRGWQPQHF.

The chain uses TRBV29-1 and TRBJ1-2; D remains ambiguous. V was pared by 5 bases and J by 4 bases, with 5 bases between. There are 10 residues in the CDR3. CDR1 is SQVTM and CDR2 is ANQGSEA in the germline V gene. The CDR3 region is CSVLLYGYTF. The CDR3 DNA follows: TGCAGCGTTCTCCTCTATGGCTACACCTTC.

The chain links TRBV27 to TRBJ2-7; D not resolved. Germline V gene sequence: CDR1 MNHEY, CDR2 SMNVEV (reference sequence). Between the trimmed V and J ends, which lost 2 bases and 5 bases, there was a span of 10 bases. The CDR3 runs to 13 residues. For the CDR3, the DNA is TGTGCCAGCAGTTTAGGTTCCTGGAACGAGCAGTACTTC. As protein: CASSLGSWNEQYF.

J is TRBJ1-5 and V is TRBV24-1; D might be TRBD1 (6 bases). The CDR3 loop spans 15 amino acids. V was trimmed by 4 bases and J by 5 bases, leaving 14 bases between them. CDR1 KGHDR and CDR2 SFDVKD come from the germline V gene. The chain's CDR3 is CATSDPRGLDQPQHF. CDR3 DNA sequence: TGTGCCACCAGTGACCCCAGGGGTTTGGATCAGCCCCAGCATTTT.

This chain's CDR3 is CASSAGQTNYGYTF. The DNA for the CDR3 is TGTGCCAGCAGCGCGGGACAAACGAACTATGGCTACACCTTC. The gene calls are TRBV9 and TRBJ1-2, with D possibly matching TRBD1 (6 bases). Trimming pared 3 bases from V and 2 bases from J, leaving 11 bases between. Germline V lookup: CDR1 SGDLS, CDR2 YYNGEE. CDR3 size: 14 residues.

This chain connects TRBV27 to TRBJ2-4; maybe TRBD1 (8 bases). The germline CDR1 and CDR2 sequences are MNHEY and SMNVEV (reference sequence). V shed 3 bases and J shed 8 bases, with 14 bases lying between them. The CDR3 totals 14 residues. This CDR3 is CASSLITGGDIQYF. The CDR3, as DNA: TGTGCCAGCAGTTTGATTACAGGGGGGGACATTCAGTACTTC.

The chain uses TRBV3-1 (or the pseudogene TRBV3-2) and TRBJ2-3; TRBD1 matches at 10 bases. The germline V gene encodes CDR1 LGHDT and CDR2 YNNKEL (reference sequence). Trimming took 7 bases from V and 4 from J; bases not matched to a gene: 8. This CDR3 has 15 amino acids. CDR3 amino acids: CASTPDRGVPDTQYF. Here the CDR3 DNA reads TGTGCCAGCACACCGGACAGGGGGGTCCCAGATACGCAGTATTTT.

This rearrangement joins TRBV5-6 to TRBJ2-7; 9 bases map to TRBD2. Germline trimming cut 4 bases from V and 3 bases from J; bases unmatched to any gene: 8. The CDR3 sequence is 15 residues long. CDR1 is SGHDT, CDR2 YYEEEE, per germline. CDR3 amino acids: CASSNPSTSGYEQYF. In DNA, the CDR3 is TGTGCCAGCAGCAACCCCTCGACTAGCGGCTACGAGCAGTACTTC.

The chain recombines TRBV7-8 with TRBJ1-5; D uncertain. Trimming shortened V by 1 base and J by 2 bases, and 9 bases separated the two germline ends. Germline loops: CDR1 SGHVS, CDR2 FQNEAQ. The CDR3 has 15 amino acids. In DNA, the CDR3 is TGTGCCAGCAGCTTAGTATGGTCAGGCAATCAGCCCCAGCATTTT. Protein: CASSLVWSGNQPQHF.

The chain employs TRBV10-1 and TRBJ1-1; 11 positions match TRBD1. Germline V gene sequence: CDR1 WNHNN, CDR2 SYGVQD (reference sequence). Trimming took 5 bases from V and 4 from J; bases not matched to a gene: 12. CDR3 length: 17 residues. The CDR3 DNA follows: TGCGCCAGCAGTTCTACTGTTGGACAGGGGGCTTTCACTGAAGCTTTCTTT. Translating gives CASSSTVGQGAFTEAFF.

The genes are TRBV7-8 and TRBJ2-5; 7 bases line up with TRBD2. With 4 bases clipped from V and 1 base from J, the junction kept 3 bases outside the gene matches. From germline, CDR1 is SGHVS and CDR2 FQNEAQ. The CDR3 loop spans 14 amino acids. The DNA of the CDR3 is TGTGCCAGCAGCTACAAGCGGGGCCAAGAGACCCAGTACTTC. Protein product: CASSYKRGQETQYF.

V and J are TRBV28 and TRBJ1-1; 7 nucleotides match TRBD1. J gave up 10 bases and V 6 bases, and 11 bases lay outside the gene matches. The CDR3 sequence is 13 residues long. The germline CDR1 and CDR2 sequences are MDHEN and SYDVKM. CDR3 amino acids: CASRKDRPWGAFF. The DNA of the CDR3 is TGTGCCAGCAGGAAGGACAGGCCCTGGGGAGCTTTCTTT.

The rearrangement joins TRBV27 to TRBJ2-1, with TRBD2 as a possible D gene (6 bases). The V end was cut by 5 bases, the J end by 2 bases, with 10 bases between. CDR3 size: 14 residues. Looked up from germline, CDR1 is MNHEY and CDR2 is SMNVEV (reference sequence). This chain's CDR3 is CASSQEGPYNEQFF. Here the CDR3 DNA reads TGTGCCAGCAGTCAGGAGGGTCCCTACAATGAGCAGTTCTTC.

The genes are TRBV5-6 and TRBJ1-1; the D gene is possibly TRBD1 (5 bases). The germline CDR1 and CDR2 sequences are SGHDT and YYEEEE. The CDR3 loop spans 13 amino acids. V was cut by 2 bases and J by 3 bases, with 8 bases left in between. The CDR3 spells CASSFGGDTEAFF. DNA for the CDR3: TGTGCCAGCAGCTTCGGGGGGGACACTGAAGCTTTCTTT.

The chain links TRBV7-2 to TRBJ2-7, with D tentatively TRBD2 (6 bases). The germline V and J ends were trimmed by 2 bases and 0 bases, with 11 bases remaining between them. The CDR3 runs to 15 residues. The germline V gene encodes CDR1 SGHTA and CDR2 FQGNSA. The DNA for the CDR3 is TGTGCCAGCAGCTTAAGCGGGCGAAGCTCCTACGAGCAGTACTTC. As protein: CASSLSGRSSYEQYF.

This clone has a single count. The chain employs TRBV29-1 and TRBJ1-3; D is perhaps TRBD1 (6 bases). The length of the CDR3 is 13 residues. The ends were cut back, 5 bases at V and 6 bases at J, with 14 bases in the middle. Germline CDR1 is SQVTM and CDR2 is ANQGSEA. CDR3 residues: CSVRWGAENTIYF. The CDR3 nucleotides read TGCAGCGTTCGTTGGGGGGCGGAAAACACCATATATTTT. Supplemented by reference TRBV29-1 and TRBJ1-3, the full variable domain reads SAVISQKPSRDICQRGTSLTIQCQVDSQVTMMFWYRQQPGQSLTLIATANQGSEATYESGFVIDKFPISRPNLTFSTLTVSNMSPEDSSIYLCSVRWGAENTIYFGEGSWLTVV.

The chain combines TRBV5-5 with TRBJ2-7; no clear D. The CDR3 length is 13 residues. V was trimmed by 1 base and J by 4 bases, leaving 9 bases between them. CDR1 and CDR2 from the germline V gene are SGHKS and YYEKEE (reference sequence). Here the CDR3 DNA reads TGTGCCAGCAGCTTGTCCGCCGGGTACGAGCAGTACTTC. The encoded protein is CASSLSAGYEQYF.

The rearrangement uses TRBV4-3 and TRBJ1-4, with 9 bases identical to TRBD1. In germline, CDR1 is LGHNA, CDR2 YSLEER. V was clipped by 8 bases and J by 4 bases; unmatched bases: 5. The CDR3 has 14 amino acids. CDR3 coding DNA: TGCGCCAGCGCGGACAGGGGATATAATGAAAAACTGTTTTTT. It translates to CASADRGYNEKLFF.

The chain combines TRBV3-1 (or the pseudogene TRBV3-2) with TRBJ2-4; 8 bases are shared with TRBD1. CDR1 is LGHDT and CDR2 is YNNKEL in the germline V gene (reference sequence). The CDR3 covers 19 residues. After removal of 0 bases from V and 1 base from J, the junction contained 11 bases not matched to a gene. CDR3 region: CASSQDYLPGGLAKNIQYF. Here the CDR3 DNA reads TGTGCCAGCAGCCAAGATTACCTCCCAGGGGGCCTGGCCAAAAACATTCAGTACTTC.